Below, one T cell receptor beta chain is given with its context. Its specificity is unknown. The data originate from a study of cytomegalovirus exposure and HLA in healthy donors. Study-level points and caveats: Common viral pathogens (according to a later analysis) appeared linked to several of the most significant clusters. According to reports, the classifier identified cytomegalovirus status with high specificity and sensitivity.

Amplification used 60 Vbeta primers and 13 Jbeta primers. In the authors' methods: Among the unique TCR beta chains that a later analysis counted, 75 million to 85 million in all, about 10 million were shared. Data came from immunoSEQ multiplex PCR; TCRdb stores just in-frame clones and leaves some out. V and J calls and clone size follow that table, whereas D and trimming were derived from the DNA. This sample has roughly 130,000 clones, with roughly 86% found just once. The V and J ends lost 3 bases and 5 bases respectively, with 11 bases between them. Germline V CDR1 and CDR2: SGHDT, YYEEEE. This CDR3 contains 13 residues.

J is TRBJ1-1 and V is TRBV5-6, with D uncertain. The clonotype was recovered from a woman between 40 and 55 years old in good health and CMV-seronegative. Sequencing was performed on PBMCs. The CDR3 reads CASSYRVGTEAFF. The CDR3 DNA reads TGTGCCAGCAGCTACCGGGTTGGGACTGAAGCTTTCTTT. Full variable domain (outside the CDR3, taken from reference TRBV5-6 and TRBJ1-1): DAGVTQSPTHLIKTRGQQVTLRCSPKSGHDTVSWYQQALGQGPQFIFQYYEEEERQRGNFPDRFSGHQFPNYSSELNVNALLLGDSALYLCASSYRVGTEAFFGQGTRLTVV.